Given below is one T cell receptor (beta chain) in context. The antigen is not known. This specimen comes from a study of T cell responses to AZD1222 COVID-19 vaccine. Study background: Second-dose schedules of about 4 or about 12 weeks were combined.

J lost 8 bases, V lost 4 bases, and 5 bases had no gene match. This CDR3 region has 15 residues. Germline CDR1 and CDR2: LNHDA and SQIVND (reference sequence). Study-level results: Without day 14 samples, only post-peak T cell repertoires were studied. Mapped onto spike, vaccine-associated CD4 TCRs spanned it and were dominant at 160-218 and 743-854.

Generated by immunoSEQ multiplex PCR, the TCRdb table keeps only in-frame clones and is missing some. Among around 100,000 clones listed, about 88% were seen once. The sequences come from peripheral blood, collected on day 0 of AZD1222 vaccination. The TCR comes from an adult in good health. V and J are TRBV19 and TRBJ2-1; 13 nucleotides line up with TRBD2. The CDR3 loop is CASSKGLAGWDEQFF. Here the CDR3 DNA reads TGTGCCAGTAGTAAGGGACTAGCGGGATGGGATGAGCAGTTCTTC.